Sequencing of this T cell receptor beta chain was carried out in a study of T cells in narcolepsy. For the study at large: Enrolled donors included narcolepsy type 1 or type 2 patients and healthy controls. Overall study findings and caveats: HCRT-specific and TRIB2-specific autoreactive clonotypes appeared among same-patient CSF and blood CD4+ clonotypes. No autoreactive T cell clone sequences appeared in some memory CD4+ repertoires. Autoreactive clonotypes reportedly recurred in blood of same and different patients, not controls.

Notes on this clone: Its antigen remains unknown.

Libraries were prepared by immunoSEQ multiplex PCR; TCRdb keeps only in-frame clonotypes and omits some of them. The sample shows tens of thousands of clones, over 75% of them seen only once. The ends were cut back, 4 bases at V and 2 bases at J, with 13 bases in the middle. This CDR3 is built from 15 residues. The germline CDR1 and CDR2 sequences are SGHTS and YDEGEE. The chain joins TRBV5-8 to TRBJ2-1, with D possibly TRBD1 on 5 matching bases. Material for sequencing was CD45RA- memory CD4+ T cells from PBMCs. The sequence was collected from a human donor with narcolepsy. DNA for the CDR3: TGTGCCAGCAGCCTTCCGGCAGGGACCTACAATGAGCAGTTCTTC. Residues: CASSLPAGTYNEQFF.